Sequencing of this T cell receptor (beta chain) was carried out in a study of cytomegalovirus exposure and HLA in healthy donors. With V trimmed by 3 bases and J by 6 bases, 12 bases remained unmatched. The germline V gene has CDR1 SGHKS and CDR2 YYEKEE (reference sequence). The CDR3 length is 17 residues. Study observations and caveats: When analyzed later, a missense DCLRE1C variant was found to be linked to TCR beta V- and J-gene trimming. Productive status was seen about 90% or about 30% of the time for most TCR beta V segments in an earlier analysis.

Both 60 Vbeta primers and 13 Jbeta primers went into the PCR. Clones were read by immunoSEQ multiplex PCR, and TCRdb kept only the in-frame ones, dropping some. Among nearly 200,000 clones listed, approximately 83% were seen once. Note on this clone: Its antigen is still unknown.

The sequenced sample consisted of PBMCs. The V gene is TRBV5-5, the J gene TRBJ1-6; 7 bases are shared with TRBD1. The TCR was taken from a boy younger than 10 in good health and CMV-seronegative. The CDR3 sequence is CASSWGVTGMSNSPLHF. CDR3 DNA: TGTGCCAGCAGCTGGGGTGTGACAGGGATGTCTAATTCACCCCTCCACTTT. Looking up the rest from reference TRBV5-5 and TRBJ1-6 gives the full variable domain: DAGVTQSPTHLIKTRGQQVTLRCSPISGHKSVSWYQQVLGQGPQFIFQYYEKEERGRGNFPDRFSARQFPNYSSELNVNALLLGDSALYLCASSWGVTGMSNSPLHFGNGTRLTVT.